One sample yielded the 24 T cell receptor beta chains listed below, sequenced in a study of cytomegalovirus exposure and HLA in healthy donors. PCR amplification relied on 60 Vbeta primers (plus 13 Jbeta primers). Measured with immunoSEQ multiplex PCR; TCRdb has only the in-frame clones, and not every one. The profile shows around 190,000 clones, less than 90% of them singletons. Specimen: PBMCs. Receptors originate from a woman in her 30s in good health and CMV-seronegative.

The table lists this clone with a few counts. The chain couples TRBV5-1 to TRBJ1-2; D gene ambiguous. V was clipped by 0 bases and J by 3 bases, with 12 bases between them. There are 15 residues in the CDR3. CDR1 and CDR2 from the germline V gene are SGHRS and YFSETQ. The CDR3 DNA reads as TGCGCCAGCAGCTTGGATCGTGGCGAGGACTATGGCTACACCTTC. Encoded protein: CASSLDRGEDYGYTF.

The chain recombines TRBV5-1 with TRBJ2-2; maybe TRBD2 (6 bases). This CDR3 has 15 residues. Trimming pared 4 bases from V and 2 bases from J, leaving 12 bases between. CDR1 is SGHRS and CDR2 is YFSETQ in the germline V gene. In DNA form, the CDR3 reads TGCGCCAGCAGCGACCCTAGCGCAAACACCGGGGAGCTGTTTTTT. It encodes CASSDPSANTGELFF.

The rearrangement joins TRBV10-1 to TRBJ1-1; D gene uncertain. This CDR3 region has 17 residues. Germline CDR1 and CDR2: WNHNN and SYGVQD (reference sequence). Deletions cut 2 bases from V and 1 base from J, with 17 bases between. Written as DNA, the CDR3 is TGCGCCAGCAGTGAGATCCCCGGGAGAGGGCCGAACACTGAAGCTTTCTTT. As protein: CASSEIPGRGPNTEAFF.

The chain employs TRBV7-9 and TRBJ2-2, with a possible D match to TRBD1 (5 bases). The V gene's germline CDR1 is SEHNR and CDR2 FQNEAQ (reference sequence). V was trimmed by 2 bases and J by 9 bases, leaving 13 bases between them. This CDR3 has 14 amino acids. The CDR3 sequence is CASSLNWQGWELFF. CDR3 coding DNA: TGTGCCAGCAGCTTAAATTGGCAGGGATGGGAGCTGTTTTTT.

The CDR3 region has the DNA TGCGCCAGCAGCTTTGCAGGGGGGAACACTGAAGCTTTCTTT. Protein sequence: CASSFAGGNTEAFF. This chain connects TRBV5-1 to TRBJ1-1; 7 nucleotides agree with TRBD1. V lost 2 bases to trimming and J lost 1 base; unmatched junction nucleotides: 2. Looked up from germline, CDR1 is SGHRS and CDR2 is YFSETQ. The CDR3 sequence is 14 residues long.

This clone was seen a single time. V gene TRBV4-1 combines with J gene TRBJ2-6; D is undetermined. The CDR3 is made up of 15 amino acids. CDR1 and CDR2 from the germline V gene are MGHRA and YSYEKL. V was clipped by 4 bases and J by 0 bases, with 7 bases between them. CDR3 DNA: TGCGCCAGCAGCCCCCGAGGCTCTGGGGCCAACGTCCTGACTTTC. It yields the protein CASSPRGSGANVLTF.

The chain couples TRBV25-1 to TRBJ2-1; D ambiguous. CDR3 size: 14 residues. Trimming shortened V by 0 bases and J by 1 base, and 4 bases separated the two germline ends. Germline loops: CDR1 MGHDK, CDR2 SYGVNS. The CDR3 reads CASSEYESYNEQFF. Here the CDR3 DNA reads TGTGCCAGCAGTGAATACGAGTCCTACAATGAGCAGTTCTTC.

This chain joins TRBV14 and TRBJ2-3; TRBD1 is a possible D gene (6 bases). V was clipped by 4 bases and J by 1 base, with 9 bases between them. This CDR3 region has 14 residues. Germline loops: CDR1 SGHDN, CDR2 FVKESK. The CDR3 region has the DNA TGTGCCAGCAGCCTGGGGGCCGGCACAGATACGCAGTATTTT. Its translation: CASSLGAGTDTQYF.

CDR3 coding DNA: TGTGCCAGCAGCTCGGACAGGGCTAATTCACCCCTCCACTTT. This sequence encodes CASSSDRANSPLHF. The V and J genes are TRBV5-8 and TRBJ1-6; 8 positions agree with TRBD1. This CDR3 is built from 14 residues. Germline values: CDR1 SGHTS, CDR2 YDEGEE. Unmatched junction bases numbered 2, after V lost 3 bases and J lost 6 bases.

The chain combines TRBV19 with TRBJ2-1; 12 nucleotides match TRBD2. Germline assignment: CDR1 LNHDA and CDR2 SQIVND (reference sequence). The CDR3 is 15 amino acids. The J segment lost 7 bases and the V segment lost 7 bases, leaving 8 bases of the junction unmatched. In DNA form, the CDR3 reads TGTGCCAGTACCTTGGCTAGCGGGGGGGCTAATGAGCAGTTCTTC. The encoded protein is CASTLASGGANEQFF.

J is TRBJ2-7 and V is TRBV27; possibly TRBD1 for D (6 bases). The germline V and J ends were trimmed by 3 bases and 6 bases, with 9 bases remaining between them. The CDR3 runs to 12 residues. Germline-derived CDR1 and CDR2 are MNHEY and SMNVEV (reference sequence). In nucleotides, the CDR3 is TGTGCCAGCAGTTTCTGGGGGCGCGAGCAGTACTTC. Protein product: CASSFWGREQYF.

V is TRBV2 and J is TRBJ1-5; a weak D match, TRBD1 (5 bases). Trimming left V 1 base short and J 3 bases short, with 10 bases between. The CDR3 runs to 15 residues. Germline V lookup: CDR1 SNHLY, CDR2 FYNNEI. The CDR3 here is CASSEGLQANQPQHF. CDR3 DNA: TGTGCCAGCAGTGAAGGGTTACAGGCCAATCAGCCCCAGCATTTT.

The chain uses TRBV5-6 and TRBJ1-5, with D possibly TRBD1 on 5 matching bases. From germline, CDR1 is SGHDT and CDR2 YYEEEE. With 2 bases removed from V and 7 bases from J, the gap between germline ends came to 7 bases. This CDR3 comprises 12 residues. The CDR3 is CASSLGEQPQHF. In DNA, the CDR3 is TGTGCCAGCAGCTTAGGGGAACAGCCCCAGCATTTT. Looking up the rest from reference TRBV5-6 and TRBJ1-5 gives the full variable domain: DAGVTQSPTHLIKTRGQQVTLRCSPKSGHDTVSWYQQALGQGPQFIFQYYEEEERQRGNFPDRFSGHQFPNYSSELNVNALLLGDSALYLCASSLGEQPQHFGDGTRLSIL.

This chain uses TRBV15 with TRBJ1-5; a weak D match, TRBD1 (5 bases). The CDR3 has 16 residues. V lost 1 base and J lost 4, with 14 bases in between. Germline V gene sequence: CDR1 LNHNV, CDR2 YYDKDF (reference sequence). CDR3 DNA: TGTGCCACCAGCAGAGCCGGGACTCAATTGAATCAGCCCCAGCATTTT. Translating it yields CATSRAGTQLNQPQHF.

A few counts support this clone. The chain uses TRBV15 and TRBJ2-7, with 10 bases matching TRBD1. Germline CDR1 LNHNV, CDR2 YYDKDF (reference sequence). The CDR3 contains 16 residues. Trimming took 1 base from V and 6 from J; bases not matched to a gene: 9. This chain's CDR3 is CATSRGAGTGALEQYF. Here the CDR3 DNA reads TGTGCCACCAGCAGAGGGGCCGGGACAGGGGCCCTCGAGCAGTACTTC.

For the CDR3, the DNA is TGCGCCAGCAGCTCGAGCCCCTGGAGGGGACAGGGGAACACCGGGGAGCTGTTTTTT. Translated, it gives CASSSSPWRGQGNTGELFF. V is TRBV5-1 and J is TRBJ2-2; 9 bases are shared with TRBD1. CDR1 and CDR2 (germline): SGHRS, YFSETQ. The CDR3 covers 19 residues. V dropped 3 bases and J dropped 1; count of bases not matched to a gene: 13.

This chain links TRBV6-6 with TRBJ2-3, with TRBD2 identical over 12 bases. Germline loops: CDR1 MNHNY, CDR2 SVGAGI (reference sequence). The CDR3 totals 16 residues. Losses at the gene ends were 8 bases for V and 3 bases for J; bases not matched to a gene: 9. The DNA of the CDR3 is TGTGCCAGCCTAGCGGGGGGGCGTCCGGGAACAGATACGCAGTATTTT. Translating it yields CASLAGGRPGTDTQYF.

The chain combines TRBV9 with TRBJ1-2; no clear D. V lost 0 bases, J lost 4 bases, and 13 bases lay in between. The CDR3 extends over 15 amino acids. CDR1 and CDR2 (germline): SGDLS, YYNGEE. CDR3 nucleotides: TGTGCCAGCAGCGTAGAAGAAAGCCTCGGCTATGGCTACACCTTC. Translation gives CASSVEESLGYGYTF.

In regard to this clone: One end of the junction fails to match germline, which may point to a read error. The CDR3, as DNA: TGTGCCAGTAGTCCCCTTGTGTACACCGAAGCTTTCTTT. The encoded protein is CASSPLVYTEAFF. The chain recombines TRBV19 with TRBJ1-1; no reliable D call. This CDR3 has 13 residues. CDR1 and CDR2 (germline): LNHDA, SQIVND (reference sequence).

This rearrangement joins TRBV7-2 to TRBJ2-3; the match to TRBD2 covers 12 bases. Germline CDR1 reads SGHTA; CDR2 reads FQGNSA. This CDR3 is built from 17 residues. Trimming cost V 2 bases and J 5 bases; bases outside gene matches: 8. CDR3 nucleotide sequence: TGTGCCAGCAGCTTAAGAGCTAGCGGGAGGGCCTTAGATACGCAGTATTTT. It codes for CASSLRASGRALDTQYF.

This chain links TRBV11-3 with TRBJ2-5; D is perhaps TRBD2 (5 bases). The V gene lost 8 bases and the J gene lost 4 bases, with 17 bases spanning the gap. This CDR3 contains 14 residues. CDR1 is SGHNT and CDR2 is YENEEA in the germline V gene. CDR3 residues: CASSMTGISETQYF. In DNA, the CDR3 is TGTGCCAGCTCCATGACGGGGATTTCAGAGACCCAGTACTTC.

This sequence joins TRBV5-4 and TRBJ2-2; D unresolved. The V gene's germline CDR1 is SGHNT and CDR2 YYREEE (reference sequence). The CDR3 sequence is 13 residues long. Deletions cut 4 bases from V and 5 bases from J, with 9 bases between. The DNA for the CDR3 is TGTGCCAGCAGCCTACCGACTACCGGGGAGCTGTTTTTT. It yields the protein CASSLPTTGELFF.

This chain connects TRBV6-1 to TRBJ2-7; tentative D call: TRBD1 (6 bases). The CDR3 loop spans 14 amino acids. The V and J ends lost 2 bases and 6 bases respectively, with 14 bases between them. Germline assignment: CDR1 MNHNS and CDR2 SASEGT. CDR3 nucleotide sequence: TGTGCCAGCAGTGAACCAGGGGAGCCCGCCGAGCAGTACTTC. As protein: CASSEPGEPAEQYF.

The rearrangement joins TRBV11-3 to TRBJ2-5, with 8 positions matching TRBD1. Trimming at V came to 6 bases and at J to 5 bases, leaving 8 bases not matched to a gene. This CDR3 has 14 residues. Germline V CDR1 and CDR2: SGHNT, YENEEA. The CDR3 nucleotides read TGTGCCAGCAGTACTGCAGGGGGCGAGGAGACCCAGTACTTC. Protein product: CASSTAGGEETQYF.